These 21 T cell receptor beta chains share one sample of origin, sequenced in a study of CD8+CD57+ T cells in acquired aplastic anemia. Profiling of TCR beta VDJ combinations and CDR3 sequences used genomic DNA as template. In TCRdb, the reads were re-called with MiXCR into one record per CDR3 protein. The sample records about 160,000 distinct CDR3 sequences, around half being singletons. Patients who underwent sequencing had shown CD8+CD57+ cell expansion by flow cytometry. Sequenced: sorted CD4+, CD8+, or CD8+CD57+ T cells (not recorded which) from PBMCs. The receptors come from a human donor with aplastic anemia.

This clonotype was observed at least ten times. This chain connects TRBV5-1 to TRBJ2-5; 9 bases line up with TRBD1. V gave up 0 bases and J gave up 4 bases; unmatched junction bases: 10. This CDR3 has 17 residues. Per germline, CDR1 SGHRS and CDR2 YFSETQ. CDR3 loop: CASSLAVGDRVSETQYF. CDR3 sequence (DNA): TGCGCCAGCAGCTTGGCCGTAGGGGACAGGGTATCAGAGACCCAGTACTTC.

This clonotype was recorded many times. The gene calls are TRBV6-1 and TRBJ2-7; D might be TRBD1 or TRBD2, each matching 5 bases. Germline V gene lookup returns CDR1 MNHNS and CDR2 SASEGT. This CDR3 has 15 residues. Trimming removed 2 bases from V and 0 bases from J, with 11 bases in between. CDR3 DNA: TGTGCCAGCAGTGAATCCAGGGACCTCTCCTACGAGCAGTACTTC. Amino acid sequence: CASSESRDLSYEQYF.

The gene calls are TRBV2 and TRBJ2-5, with D possibly matching TRBD2 (6 bases). Between the trimmed V and J ends, which lost 6 bases and 4 bases, there was a span of 12 bases. The germline gives CDR1 SNHLY, CDR2 FYNNEI. The CDR3 consists of 13 residues. The chain's CDR3 is CASRPMGGETQYF. For the CDR3, the DNA is TGTGCCAGCAGGCCGATGGGGGGAGAGACCCAGTACTTC. Variable domain in full (rest from reference TRBV2 and TRBJ2-5): EPEVTQTPSHQVTQMGQEVILRCVPISNHLYFYWYRQILGQKVEFLVSFYNNEISEKSEIFDDQFSVERPDGSNFTLKIRSTKLEDSAMYFCASRPMGGETQYFGPGTRLLVL.

V gene TRBV10-3 combines with J gene TRBJ2-3; D is undetermined. The ends were cut back, 2 bases at V and 2 bases at J, with 20 bases in the middle. CDR1 is ENHRY and CDR2 is SYGVKD in the germline V gene. The CDR3 is 18 residues long. DNA for the CDR3: TGTGCCATCAGTGAGCCCCTACTATGGCAGGCTAACACAGATACGCAGTATTTT. Translation: CAISEPLLWQANTDTQYF.

Many counts were recorded for this clonotype. The chain employs TRBV5-4 and TRBJ2-7; D is perhaps TRBD1 (6 bases). Germline V lookup: CDR1 SGHNT, CDR2 YYREEE (reference sequence). V shed 6 bases and J shed 4 bases, with 17 bases lying between them. The CDR3 consists of 14 residues. The CDR3 sequence: CASTPGAGPYEQYF. The DNA for the CDR3 is TGTGCCAGCACCCCAGGGGCAGGTCCATACGAGCAGTACTTC.

There are a few counts of this clonotype. Compared with germline, one end of the junction differs, possibly owing to a read error. V gene TRBV5-1 combines with J gene TRBJ1-6, with 7 bases lining up with TRBD1. The CDR3 contains 13 residues. Germline V CDR1 and CDR2: SGHRS, YFSETQ. CDR3 nucleotide sequence: TGCGCCAGCAGCTTGGCCGGCGGGACAGCCGTTTACTTT. This encodes CASSLAGGTAVYF.

The count of this clonotype is one. This chain joins TRBV5-4 and TRBJ2-5, with 10 nucleotides matching TRBD2. J gave up 9 bases and V 5 bases, and 13 bases lay outside the gene matches. Germline CDR1 is SGHNT and CDR2 is YYREEE (reference sequence). The CDR3 sequence is 15 residues long. CDR3 sequence (DNA): TGTGCCAGCAGTCTCGGGACTAGCGCCATTCCCGCCCAGTACTTC. This encodes CASSLGTSAIPAQYF.

This clonotype was seen many times. The CDR3 protein is CASRQGARAFF. CDR3 coding DNA: TGTGCCAGCAGACAGGGTGCTCGCGCTTTCTTT. J is TRBJ1-1 and V is TRBV6-5; tentative D call: TRBD1 (6 bases). CDR3 length: 11 amino acids. Germline V gene sequence: CDR1 MNHEY, CDR2 SVGAGI. Trimming shortened V by 6 bases and J by 11 bases, and 13 bases separated the two germline ends.

This clonotype was observed a handful of times. This rearrangement joins TRBV29-1 to TRBJ1-2; no clear D. Germline CDR1 is SQVTM and CDR2 is ANQGSEA. The CDR3 spans 13 residues. Deletions cut 5 bases from V and 0 bases from J, with 10 bases between. CDR3 bases: TGCAGCGTTCGTCCGGGTTCTAACTATGGCTACACCTTC. Protein sequence: CSVRPGSNYGYTF.

The rearrangement links TRBV6-2 or TRBV6-3 to TRBJ1-1, with TRBD1 identical over 7 bases. Trimming removed 0 bases from V and 1 base from J; junction bases left unmatched: 11. Germline V lookup: CDR1 MNHEY, CDR2 SVGEGT. The CDR3 contains 18 residues. CDR3 sequence: CASSYSTRSGGGNTEAFF. For the CDR3, the DNA is TGTGCCAGCAGTTACTCGACTAGGTCAGGGGGGGGGAACACTGAAGCTTTCTTT.

The DNA for the CDR3 is TGTGCCAGCAGTCCCAGGGGATCCACCGGGGAGCTGTTTTTT. Protein: CASSPRGSTGELFF. The chain is built from TRBV12-3 or TRBV12-4 and TRBJ2-2; D perhaps matches TRBD1 (6 bases). This CDR3 region has 14 residues. Trimming stripped 5 bases from V and 4 bases from J, with 11 bases between.

The table lists this clonotype with many counts. The rearrangement links TRBV9 to TRBJ2-1; D unresolved. V dropped 4 bases and J dropped 8 bases, with 13 bases sitting between them. The CDR3 loop spans 13 amino acids. Germline-derived CDR1 and CDR2 are SGDLS and YYNGEE. The CDR3 DNA reads as TGTGCCAGCAGCCCATTGCGGCTGGATGAGCAGTTCTTC. This gives the protein CASSPLRLDEQFF.

The chain recombines TRBV29-1 with TRBJ2-7, with 10 positions matching TRBD1. Germline V gene data show CDR1 as SQVTM and CDR2 as ANQGSEA. After removal of 6 bases from V and 7 bases from J, the junction contained 6 bases not matched to a gene. There are 12 residues in the CDR3. The CDR3 region has the DNA TGCAGCGTCAGACAGGGGGCAGGGGAGCAGTACTTC. It yields the protein CSVRQGAGEQYF.

The chain uses TRBV19 and TRBJ1-1; D unresolved. The length of the CDR3 is 18 residues. Trimming took off 5 bases at V and 5 bases at J, with 27 bases between the two ends. The germline gives CDR1 LNHDA, CDR2 SQIVND (reference sequence). The CDR3 here is CASSGGFRNWLVKTEAFF. In nucleotides, the CDR3 is TGTGCCAGTAGTGGCGGATTCCGGAACTGGTTAGTTAAGACTGAAGCTTTCTTT.

This clonotype has ten or more counts. The CDR3 reads CASSLGLGQPQHF. As DNA, the CDR3 is TGTGCCAGCAGCCTTGGACTCGGGCAGCCCCAGCATTTT. The chain carries TRBV9 and TRBJ1-5; D gene ambiguous. V gave up 4 bases and J gave up 7 bases, with 12 bases separating them. The CDR3 sequence is 13 residues long. Germline CDR1 SGDLS, CDR2 YYNGEE. The variable domain in full, completed from reference TRBV9 and TRBJ1-5, reads DSGVTQTPKHLITATGQRVTLRCSPRSGDLSVYWYQQSLDQGLQFLIQYYNGEERAKGNILERFSAQQFPDLHSELNLSSLELGDSALYFCASSLGLGQPQHFGDGTRLSIL.

This clonotype was counted between two and nine times. The CDR3 region has the DNA TGCAGTGCCCCCCTAGCGGGACACACAGATACGCAGTATTTT. Its translation: CSAPLAGHTDTQYF. The V call is TRBV20-1, the J call TRBJ2-3, with 9 nucleotides matching TRBD2. Looked up from germline, CDR1 is DFQATT and CDR2 is SNEGSKA (reference sequence). CDR3 length: 14 residues. V trimming: 6 bases; J trimming: 2 bases; junction bases outside the gene matches: 6.

Concerning this clonotype itself: At one end, the junction sequence differs from germline, possibly due to a read error. V gene TRBV4-1 combines with J gene TRBJ1-2; D is possibly TRBD1 (5 bases). The germline V gene encodes CDR1 MGHRA and CDR2 YSYEKL. The CDR3 has 17 amino acids. For the CDR3, the DNA is TGCGCCGGCAGCCAAGACGACGATGCATGGGGGATGGATGGCTACACCTTC. It is translated as CAGSQDDDAWGMDGYTF.

Many counts were recorded for this clonotype. The chain links TRBV4-1 to TRBJ2-1; D is unresolved. This CDR3 comprises 14 residues. Germline-derived CDR1 and CDR2 are MGHRA and YSYEKL. The V gene lost 1 base and the J gene lost 5 bases, with 9 bases spanning the gap. CDR3 protein: CASSQVATDNEQFF. DNA for the CDR3: TGCGCCAGCAGCCAAGTGGCAACGGACAATGAGCAGTTCTTC.

Worth noting for this clonotype: A read error may explain this, as a much larger clone is one base away. The rearrangement joins TRBV6-2 or TRBV6-3 to TRBJ1-2; no clear D. This CDR3 is built from 13 residues. The V gene lost 5 bases and the J gene lost 6 bases, with 13 bases spanning the gap. Germline values: CDR1 MNHEY, CDR2 SVGEGT. In nucleotides, the CDR3 is TGTGCCAGCAGTGACGGAGCGGAAGATGGCTACACCTTC. Protein sequence: CASSDGAEDGYTF.

This clonotype has ten or more counts. The chain joins TRBV5-5 to TRBJ2-3; the D is unclear. The germline V gene encodes CDR1 SGHKS and CDR2 YYEKEE (reference sequence). The CDR3 runs to 16 residues. V lost 2 bases to trimming and J lost 0 bases, with 13 bases between them. In DNA form, the CDR3 reads TGTGCCAGCAGCTTCTCCGACACATTTAGCACAGATACGCAGTATTTT. Its protein is CASSFSDTFSTDTQYF.

The V and J genes are TRBV19 and TRBJ2-7; 11 nucleotides align to TRBD2. V lost 5 bases, J lost 4 bases, and 7 bases stayed unmatched. CDR3 size: 15 residues. CDR1 LNHDA and CDR2 SQIVND come from the germline V gene (reference sequence). CDR3 sequence reads: CASSPIRTSGYEQYF. CDR3 in DNA: TGTGCCAGTAGTCCTATTCGGACTAGCGGGTACGAGCAGTACTTC.